This T cell receptor beta chain derives from a study of T cell changes during pregnancy in multiple sclerosis. Germline V gene data show CDR1 as SGHKS and CDR2 as YYEKEE (reference sequence). With 4 bases removed from V and 0 bases from J, the gap between germline ends came to 14 bases. CDR3 length: 15 amino acids. Assay: immunoSEQ multiplex PCR; the TCRdb copy retains only in-frame clones and omits some. Of 60,000 to 85,000 clones listed, roughly 90% are singletons. This clone was observed a single time. This TCR derives from a female donor with multiple sclerosis, enrolled in a pregnancy study. The material sequenced was peripheral blood, taken in the second trimester of pregnancy. The chain employs TRBV5-5 and TRBJ2-7, with D maybe TRBD1 (5 bases). The CDR3 nucleotides are TGTGCCAGCAGCGCCGACAGATCTCGCTCCTACGAGCAGTACTTC. This translates into CASSADRSRSYEQYF.